This T cell receptor beta chain was obtained from a study of blood T cell repertoires in COVID-19. Study information: COVID-19 samples from acute and convalescent phases originated in the United States, Italy and Spain.

In the original analysis: Reference gene primer amplification gave estimated nucleated cell counts. Assay used: immunoSEQ multiplex PCR; TCRdb lists only in-frame clones, some missing. V, J and clone size were drawn from that table, and D and trimming were deduced from the DNA. This table has a few hundred thousand clones, roughly 90% appearing once. Cohorts were assigned according to the clinical history that participants reported. The study counted Cohort 3 donors as recovered given two negative PCRs, clearance, or symptom resolution. Germline CDR1 reads SGHTS; CDR2 reads YDEGEE. The CDR3 extends over 13 amino acids. Between the trimmed V and J ends, which lost 3 bases and 6 bases, there was a span of 13 bases.

The sequence was collected from a woman between 40 and 55 years old who had recovered from COVID-19. Input material: PBMCs or T cells enriched from blood (not recorded which). The V gene is TRBV5-8, the J gene TRBJ2-7; D might be TRBD2 (5 bases). The CDR3 DNA is TGTGCCAGCAGCTCCGAACTAGAGAGCGAGCAGTACTTC. It codes for CASSSELESEQYF.